This TCR beta chain was sequenced in a study of CD8 T cells in ankylosing spondylitis. Whole-study results and caveats: Reportedly, matched ankylosing spondylitis synovial fluid was significantly enriched for disease-linked clones. A TCR beta motif made of fewer than ten highly homologous variants seemed typical of ankylosing spondylitis blood. Prior work had noted some motif variants in reactive arthritis blood and synovial fluid.

In this sample, this clonotype turned up many times. Its specificity is unknown. TCRdb reprocessed the 5' RACE reads via MiXCR and lists one record per CDR3 protein. The table shows 130,000 or so distinct CDR3 sequences, with around 7% occurring only once. The CDR3 is made up of 15 amino acids. The germline CDR1 and CDR2 sequences are SEHNR and FQNEAQ (reference sequence). The ends were cut back, 0 bases at V and 1 base at J, with 7 bases in the middle. The sequencing sample was made of blood, either unsorted or a sorted T cell fraction (not recorded which). The sequence derives from a male donor with ankylosing spondylitis or in good health (not recorded which). This sequence joins TRBV7-9 and TRBJ2-1; D may be TRBD2 (5 bases). In nucleotides, the CDR3 is TGTGCCAGCAGCTTAGCGGGAGTGTCCTACAATGAGCAGTTCTTC. Translating it yields CASSLAGVSYNEQFF.